These 2 T cell receptor beta chains were all obtained from the same sample, sequenced in a study of blood T cells in healthy people across ages. Through a sample-barcoded 5' primer and a J-beta primer mix, a second PCR was run for roughly 6 to 11 cycles. Using its own MiXCR run on the 5' RACE reads, TCRdb lists one record per CDR3 protein. The data contain 1,300,000 or so distinct CDR3 sequences, roughly 59% of them seen just once; the ten biggest clones take up about 6.7%. Input material: blood. These receptors were taken from a young man in good health.

The chain joins TRBV20-1 to TRBJ1-1; 9 bases map to TRBD1. From germline, CDR1 is DFQATT and CDR2 SNEGSKA (reference sequence). The CDR3 sequence is 13 residues long. J lost 6 bases, V lost 7 bases, and 9 bases had no gene match. CDR3 in amino acids: CSVAGQGLSEAFF. The CDR3 bases are TGCAGTGTGGCGGGACAGGGTTTGTCTGAAGCTTTCTTT.

The chain joins TRBV5-1 to TRBJ1-6, with D hard to call. The CDR3 totals 15 residues. V lost 4 bases and J lost 5, with 13 bases in between. Germline-derived CDR1 and CDR2 are SGHRS and YFSETQ. As DNA, the CDR3 is TGCGCCAGCAGCCCGACGACACCTCATAATTCACCCCTCCACTTT. As protein: CASSPTTPHNSPLHF.